This T cell receptor (beta chain) was sequenced for a study of blood T cell repertoires in COVID-19. Overall study context: Samples of COVID-19 (acute and convalescent) were obtained from the United States, Italy and Spain.

This clone appeared a single time. Original methodology: Estimated nucleated cell counts came from reference gene primer amplification. Sequencing was performed with immunoSEQ multiplex PCR; in TCRdb, only in-frame clones are kept and a portion is missing. D and trimming were read from the DNA, whereas the V and J calls and clone size are those reported in that table. Seen here are tens of thousands of clones, around 84% observed once, and the top ten hold 20% to 25%. Sequences were obtained from peripheral blood. The source is a woman older than 75 in a cohort sampled during active or convalescent COVID-19.

CDR3 amino acids: CASSKDREYQPQHF. In DNA, the CDR3 is TGTGCCAGCAGCAAGGACAGGGAGTATCAGCCCCAGCATTTT. The chain has TRBV2 and TRBJ1-5; 8 nucleotides align to TRBD1. The CDR3 sequence is 14 residues long. V gave up 6 bases and J gave up 5 bases; unmatched junction bases: 6. CDR1 is SNHLY, CDR2 FYNNEI, per germline.